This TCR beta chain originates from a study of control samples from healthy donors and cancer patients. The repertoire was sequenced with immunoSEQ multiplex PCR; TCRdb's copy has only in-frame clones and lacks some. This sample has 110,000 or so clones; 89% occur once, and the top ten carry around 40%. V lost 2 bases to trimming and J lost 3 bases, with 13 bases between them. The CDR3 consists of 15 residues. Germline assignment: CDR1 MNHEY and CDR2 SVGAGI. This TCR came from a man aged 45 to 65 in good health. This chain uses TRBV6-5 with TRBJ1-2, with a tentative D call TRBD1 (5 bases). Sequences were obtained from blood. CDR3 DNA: TGTGCCAGCAGTTACGGCTCTAGGGGCGACTATGGCTACACCTTC. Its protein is CASSYGSRGDYGYTF.